Many counts were recorded for the clone carrying this T cell receptor beta chain. The antigen is undetermined. The sample is drawn from a study of response to subunit inactivated influenza vaccine. TCRdb itself ran the RT-PCR reads through MiXCR, one entry per CDR3 protein. The table includes under 850,000 distinct CDR3 sequences, around 20% detected once. Broader study findings: Seasonal influenza vaccination, on each occasion, was suggested by the authors to recruit few new T cells.

There are 14 residues in the CDR3. From germline, CDR1 is SGHRS and CDR2 YFSETQ. V lost 2 bases, J lost 3 bases, and 11 bases lay in between. The chain links TRBV5-1 to TRBJ1-1; D is unresolved. The receptor's source is a man aged 50-59 years who received an inactivated influenza vaccine. The sequences come from PBMCs from blood, collected roughly 5 days after vaccination. CDR3 DNA sequence: TGCGCCAGCAGCTTATCAGGACGGGACACTGAAGCTTTCTTT. Translation gives CASSLSGRDTEAFF. Full variable domain (remainder filled in from reference TRBV5-1 and TRBJ1-1): KAGVTQTPRYLIKTRGQQVTLSCSPISGHRSVSWYQQTPGQGLQFLFEYFSETQRNKGNFPGRFSGRQFSNSRSEMNVSTLELGDSALYLCASSLSGRDTEAFFGQGTRLTVV.